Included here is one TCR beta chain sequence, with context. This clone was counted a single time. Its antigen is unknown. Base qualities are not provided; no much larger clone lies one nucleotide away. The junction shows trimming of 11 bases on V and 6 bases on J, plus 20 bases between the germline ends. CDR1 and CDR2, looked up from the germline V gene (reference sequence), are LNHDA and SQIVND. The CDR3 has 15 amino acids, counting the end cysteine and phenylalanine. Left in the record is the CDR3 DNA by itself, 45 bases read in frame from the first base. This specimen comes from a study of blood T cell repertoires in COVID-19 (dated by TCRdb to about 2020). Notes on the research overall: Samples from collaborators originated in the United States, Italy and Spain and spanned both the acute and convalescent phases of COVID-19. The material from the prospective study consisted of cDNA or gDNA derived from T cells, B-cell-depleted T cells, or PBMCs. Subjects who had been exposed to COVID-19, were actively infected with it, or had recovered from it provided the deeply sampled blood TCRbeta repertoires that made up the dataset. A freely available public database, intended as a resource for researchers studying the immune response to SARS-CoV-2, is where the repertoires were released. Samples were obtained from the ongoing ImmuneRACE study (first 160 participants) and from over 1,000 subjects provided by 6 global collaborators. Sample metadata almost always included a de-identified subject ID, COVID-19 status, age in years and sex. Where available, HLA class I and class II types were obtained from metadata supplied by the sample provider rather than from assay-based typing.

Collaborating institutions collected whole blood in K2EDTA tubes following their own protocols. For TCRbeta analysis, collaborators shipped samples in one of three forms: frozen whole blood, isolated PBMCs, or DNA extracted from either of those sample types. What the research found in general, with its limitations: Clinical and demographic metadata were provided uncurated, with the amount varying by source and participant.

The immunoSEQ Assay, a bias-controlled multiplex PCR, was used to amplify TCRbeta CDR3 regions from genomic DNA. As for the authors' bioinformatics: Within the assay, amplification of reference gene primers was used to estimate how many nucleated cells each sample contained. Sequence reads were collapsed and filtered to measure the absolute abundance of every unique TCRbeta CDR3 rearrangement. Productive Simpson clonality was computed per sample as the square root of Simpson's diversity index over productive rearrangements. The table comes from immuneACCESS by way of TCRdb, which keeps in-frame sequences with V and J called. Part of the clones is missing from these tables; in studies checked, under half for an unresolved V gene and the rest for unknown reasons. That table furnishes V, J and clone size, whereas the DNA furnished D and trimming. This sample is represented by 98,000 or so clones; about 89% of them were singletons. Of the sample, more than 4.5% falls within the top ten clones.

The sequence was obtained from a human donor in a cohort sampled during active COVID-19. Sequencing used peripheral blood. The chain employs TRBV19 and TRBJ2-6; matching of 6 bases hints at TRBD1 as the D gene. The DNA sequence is TGTGCCCCTACCCCCAAAAAGGGGGTGGCCAACGTCCTGACTTTC. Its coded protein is CAPTPKKGVANVLTF.